This T cell receptor (beta chain) derives from a study of molecular identifiers for immune sequencing clone quantification. Overall study findings and caveats: Under 1% of molecules in naive cells, but over 99% of effector molecules, belonged to clones above 20 RNA copies.

This clonotype has more than one count but fewer than ten. Its antigen remains unknown. The germline V and J ends were trimmed by 4 bases and 0 bases, with 22 bases remaining between them. There are 19 residues in the CDR3. The germline V gene encodes CDR1 MDHEN and CDR2 SYDVKM. TCRdb itself ran the PCR reads through MiXCR, one entry per CDR3 protein. The sample gives about 510,000 distinct CDR3 sequences, about 26% of which show up once; around 0.8% is in the top ten. Every naive CD8 library was made from between roughly 17,000 and 1,000,000 sorted cells with 10%, 30% or 50% RNA. Researchers sorted naive CD8 T cells as cells that were CD8+CD4-CCR7+CD45RA+.

This TCR came from a human donor in good health. Some libraries in this study had Jurkat cell RNA spiked in. The rearrangement links TRBV28 to TRBJ1-5; D may be TRBD1 (5 bases). Specimen: naive CD8+ T cells from blood, with Jurkat cell RNA spiked in. This sample's subset: FACS-sorted CD8+CD4-CCR7+CD45RA+ naive T cells. The CDR3 here is CASSWQGLGWEYSNQPQHF. The CDR3 DNA is TGTGCCAGCAGTTGGCAGGGTTTAGGATGGGAATATAGCAATCAGCCCCAGCATTTT.